Sequencing of this T cell receptor beta chain was carried out in a study of blood T cell repertoires in COVID-19. CDR1 is SGHAT, CDR2 FQNNGV, per germline. Germline trimming cut 1 base from V and 1 base from J; bases unmatched to any gene: 3. The CDR3 length is 16 residues. This clone was seen once. Sequencing was performed with immunoSEQ multiplex PCR; in TCRdb, only in-frame clones are kept and a portion is missing. The sample lists tens of thousands of clones; 90% were seen once. The sequenced material came from peripheral blood. The sequence was obtained from a woman older than 75 with active or convalescent COVID-19. The V gene is TRBV11-2, the J gene TRBJ1-3, with 8 bases that match TRBD1. CDR3 nucleotide sequence: TGTGCCAGCAGCTTAGGCAGGGGGCAATCTGGAAACACCATATATTTT. Translating gives CASSLGRGQSGNTIYF.